A single sample gave rise to the 10 T cell receptor beta chains below, sequenced in a study of T-cell memory formation after mild COVID-19. TCRdb re-derived calls from the 5' RACE reads in MiXCR, one entry per CDR3 protein. The data hold about 410,000 distinct CDR3 sequences, with less than 25% observed a single time. Material for sequencing was PBMCs or a T cell subset sorted from them (not recorded which). The receptors come from an adult woman who had mild COVID-19 (a few samples of this study predate the infection). Cell type and time point are not known.

The sample holds a few counts of this clonotype. The rearrangement uses TRBV6-4 and TRBJ1-1; 7 positions agree with TRBD1. The CDR3 is 13 amino acids. The germline V gene encodes CDR1 MRHNA and CDR2 SNTAGT. The J segment lost 6 bases and the V segment lost 6 bases, leaving 7 bases of the junction unmatched. The DNA of the CDR3 is TGTGCCAGCAGGGTGACAGGGTCAGCTGAAGCTTTCTTT. It translates to CASRVTGSAEAFF.

This clonotype was counted only a few times. The chain joins TRBV12-3 or TRBV12-4 to TRBJ1-2; possibly TRBD1 for D (5 bases). This CDR3 spans 16 amino acids. V gave up 5 bases and J gave up 0 bases, with 16 bases separating them. CDR3 in amino acids: CASSVTGEASNYGYTF. The CDR3 DNA reads TGTGCCAGCAGTGTTACGGGGGAGGCCTCTAACTATGGCTACACCTTC.

This clonotype was observed a few times. This chain uses TRBV20-1 with TRBJ2-1, with D tentatively TRBD1 (6 bases). The length of the CDR3 is 16 residues. Germline CDR1 and CDR2: DFQATT and SNEGSKA (reference sequence). The V end was cut by 4 bases, the J end by 3 bases, with 19 bases between. The CDR3 reads CSAKGDFAIRYNEQFF. The CDR3 DNA reads TGCAGTGCTAAGGGGGATTTTGCAATTCGCTACAATGAGCAGTTCTTC.

Worth noting for this clonotype: A junction end diverges from the germline sequence, so it may reflect a read error. V and J are TRBV6-2 or TRBV6-3 and TRBJ1-2; 8 positions agree with TRBD1. CDR3 length equals 14 residues. Germline CDR1 MNHEY, CDR2 SVGEGT. The CDR3 DNA is TGTGCCAGCAGCTACTATCAGGGGGCGCCGGGCTACACCTTC. Encoded protein: CASSYYQGAPGYTF.

The gene calls are TRBV7-8 and TRBJ2-1; unclear D gene. The CDR3 has 14 amino acids. Trimming left V 1 base short and J 8 bases short, with 12 bases between. Germline loops: CDR1 SGHVS, CDR2 FQNEAQ. CDR3 coding DNA: TGTGCCAGCAGCTTAGGGCAGTGGGCGGATGAGCAGTTCTTC. Translation: CASSLGQWADEQFF.

This clonotype came up a few times. Written as DNA, the CDR3 is TGTGCCAGCATGCAGGGTTTGTACACTGAAGCTTTCTTT. This translates into CASMQGLYTEAFF. The chain recombines TRBV27 with TRBJ1-1; weak D call: TRBD1 (5 bases). This CDR3 spans 13 amino acids. Germline lookup yields CDR1 MNHEY and CDR2 SMNVEV (reference sequence). The V end lost 7 bases, the J end lost 3 bases, and 12 bases lay between the germline ends.

This clonotype showed up just a few times. The V call is TRBV6-2 or TRBV6-3, the J call TRBJ2-3, with D perhaps matching TRBD1 (5 bases). CDR1 and CDR2 from the germline V gene are MNHEY and SVGEGT. The CDR3 totals 15 residues. With 8 bases removed from V and 6 bases from J, the gap between germline ends came to 21 bases. The CDR3 coding sequence is TGTGCCAGCGGCCCAATAGGGGCTTCCAGCGATACGCAGTATTTT. Its protein product is CASGPIGASSDTQYF.

J is TRBJ1-4 and V is TRBV7-2; the D gene is possibly TRBD1 (5 bases). The CDR3 length is 14 residues. Trimming shortened V by 5 bases and J by 7 bases, and 14 bases separated the two germline ends. In germline, CDR1 is SGHTA, CDR2 FQGNSA. The CDR3 DNA sequence: TGTGCCAGCAGCCCCGGGACCCCGGGTGAAAAACTGTTTTTT. It translates to CASSPGTPGEKLFF. The complete variable domain, with remaining parts taken from reference TRBV7-2 and TRBJ1-4, reads GAGVSQSPSNKVTEKGKDVELRCDPISGHTALYWYRQSLGQGLEFLIYFQGNSAPDKSGLPSDRFSAERTGGSVSTLTIQRTQQEDSAVYLCASSPGTPGEKLFFGSGTQLSVL.

This clonotype was counted between two and nine times. This chain connects TRBV9 to TRBJ2-1; TRBD1 might be the D (6 bases). The CDR3 extends over 14 amino acids. Germline CDR1 and CDR2: SGDLS and YYNGEE. The ends were cut back, 3 bases at V and 4 bases at J, with 11 bases in the middle. The chain's CDR3 is CASSGGDKYNEQFF. CDR3 coding DNA: TGTGCCAGCAGCGGAGGGGACAAGTACAATGAGCAGTTCTTC.

This clonotype was detected many times. V usage is TRBV6-5 and J usage is TRBJ2-3; TRBD2 is a possible D gene (6 bases). Trimming took off 2 bases at V and 8 bases at J, with 20 bases between the two ends. Germline CDR1 is MNHEY and CDR2 is SVGAGI. The CDR3 spans 16 residues. The CDR3 protein is CASSYGGTFLGGTQYF. The CDR3 DNA follows: TGTGCCAGCAGTTACGGTGGGACTTTCCTTGGGGGTACGCAGTATTTT.